A selection of T cell receptor beta chains follows, all from one sample in a study of T cells in Graves' hyperthyroidism and ophthalmopathy. TCRdb reprocessed the multiplex PCR reads via MiXCR and lists one record per CDR3 protein. Of just under 750,000 distinct CDR3 sequences listed, 30% to 40% are singletons. Sequencing input: blood. Receptors were obtained from a woman between 40 and 55 years old with Graves' hyperthyroidism. The CDR3 runs from the conserved cysteine through the conserved F or W. The order of the fields is V gene, clone size, J gene, D gene, CDR3 DNA, CDR3 protein. D genes are given only for firm matches. Rows give clone size only sometimes, using once, few, many, or a class for an expanded clone.

TRBV29-1	many	TRBJ1-1	-	TGCAGCGTGGGCAGACAGAACACTGAAGCTTTCTTT	CSVGRQNTEAFF
TRBV6-5	few	TRBJ1-4	-	TGTGCCAGCAGCTCCAATAGGAAATATGAAAAACTGTTTTTT	CASSSNRKYEKLFF
TRBV11-2	few	TRBJ2-7	-	TGTGCCAGCAGCTTAGAGGGGGTTGGCTCCTACGAGCAGTACTTC	CASSLEGVGSYEQYF
TRBV7-2	many	TRBJ1-1	TRBD1	TGTGCCAGCAGCGCTGGACAGGACACTGAAGCTTTCTTT	CASSAGQDTEAFF
TRBV7-9	-	TRBJ1-2	-	TGTGCCAGCAGCTATCTTGGGGTGGATGATTATGGCTACACCTTC	CASSYLGVDDYGYTF
TRBV19	-	TRBJ1-4	-	TGTGCCAGTAGTAGGACCAGGGAGGGGCGAAAACTGTTTTTT	CASSRTREGRKLFF
TRBV12-3/TRBV12-4	many	TRBJ1-2	-	TGTGCCAGCAGCTCCTCCGGGGGGAGGAATGGCTACACCTTC	CASSSSGGRNGYTF
TRBV12-3/TRBV12-4	many	TRBJ1-4	-	TGTGCCAGCCGTCAAGGCGGGGATGAAAAACTGTTTTTT	CASRQGGDEKLFF
TRBV10-3	few	TRBJ2-1	-	TGTGCCATCAGTGAGGGGGACAATGAGCAGTTCTTC	CAISEGDNEQFF
TRBV6-6	-	TRBJ2-2	TRBD2	TGTGCCAGCAGAACCACTAGCGGCGGGGAGCTGTTTTTT	CASRTTSGGELFF